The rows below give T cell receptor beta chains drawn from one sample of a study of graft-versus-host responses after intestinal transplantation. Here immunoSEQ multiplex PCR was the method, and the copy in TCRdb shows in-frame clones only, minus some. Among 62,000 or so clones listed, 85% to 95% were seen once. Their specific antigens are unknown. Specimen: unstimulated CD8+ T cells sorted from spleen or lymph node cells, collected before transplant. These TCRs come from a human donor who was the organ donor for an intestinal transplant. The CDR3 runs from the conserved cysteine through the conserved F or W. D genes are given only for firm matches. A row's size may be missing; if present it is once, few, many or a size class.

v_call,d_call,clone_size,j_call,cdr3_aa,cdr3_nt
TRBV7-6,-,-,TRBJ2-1,CASSLGASVSEQFF,TGTGCCAGCAGCTTAGGTGCCAGCGTTAGTGAGCAGTTCTTC
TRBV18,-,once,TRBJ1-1,CASSQGDYQNTEAFF,TGTGCCAGCTCCCAGGGCGATTACCAAAACACTGAAGCTTTCTTT
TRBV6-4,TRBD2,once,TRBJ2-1,CASGRLAESSEQFF,TGTGCCAGCGGCCGACTAGCGGAGAGCAGTGAGCAGTTCTTC
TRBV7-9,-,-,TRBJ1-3,CASRPINSSGNTIYF,TGTGCCAGCAGGCCAATCAACAGCTCTGGAAACACCATATATTTT
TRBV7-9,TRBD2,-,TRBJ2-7,CASSLGPAGEYEQYF,TGTGCCAGCAGCTTAGGTCCAGCGGGAGAGTACGAGCAGTACTTC
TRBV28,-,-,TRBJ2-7,CASSFVFGLASSYEQYF,TGTGCCAGCAGTTTTGTATTCGGGCTAGCGTCTTCCTACGAGCAGTACTTC
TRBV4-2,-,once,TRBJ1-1,CASSQVVSNTEAFF,TGTGCCAGCAGCCAGGTAGTTTCGAACACTGAAGCTTTCTTT
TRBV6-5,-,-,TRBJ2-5,CARTDSQETQYF,TGTGCCAGGACGGACAGCCAAGAGACCCAGTACTTC
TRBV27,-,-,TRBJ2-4,CASSLYGLARPAKNIQYF,TGTGCCAGCAGTTTATATGGGCTGGCGCGACCAGCCAAAAACATTCAGTACTTC
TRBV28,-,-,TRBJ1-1,CASSFGQTNTEAFF,TGTGCCAGCAGTTTTGGACAGACGAACACTGAAGCTTTCTTT
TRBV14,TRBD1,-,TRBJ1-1,CASSQDLRGSAFF,TGTGCCAGCAGCCAAGACCTCAGGGGGTCGGCTTTCTTT
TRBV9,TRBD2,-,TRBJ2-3,CASSVVREGDTQYF,TGTGCCAGCAGCGTAGTGAGGGAGGGGGATACGCAGTATTTT
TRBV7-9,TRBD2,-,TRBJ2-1,CASSHTSGQPPDNEQFF,TGTGCCAGCAGCCACACTAGCGGACAACCCCCGGACAATGAGCAGTTCTTC
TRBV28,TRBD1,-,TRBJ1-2,CASSPWGRGGRHGYTF,TGTGCCAGCAGTCCCTGGGGACGAGGGGGCCGACATGGCTACACCTTC
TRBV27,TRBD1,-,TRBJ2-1,CASSLPGTGGTNEQFF,TGTGCCAGCAGTTTACCGGGGACAGGGGGTACAAATGAGCAGTTCTTC
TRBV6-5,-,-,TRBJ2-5,CASSSSAGETQYF,TGTGCCAGCAGTTCCTCAGCGGGAGAGACCCAGTACTTC
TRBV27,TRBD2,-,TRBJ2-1,CASSLSSGNEQFF,TGTGCCAGCAGTTTATCTAGCGGGAATGAGCAGTTCTTC
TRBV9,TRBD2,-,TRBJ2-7,CASSPRAAGEGYEQYF,TGTGCCAGCAGCCCGAGAGCAGCGGGAGAAGGGTACGAGCAGTACTTC
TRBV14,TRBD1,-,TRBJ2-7,CASSQGQGDFHEQYF,TGTGCCAGCAGCCAAGGACAGGGTGATTTCCACGAGCAGTACTTC
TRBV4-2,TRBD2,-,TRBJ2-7,CASSQDPLAGVEQYF,TGTGCCAGCAGCCAAGATCCACTAGCGGGAGTCGAGCAGTACTTC
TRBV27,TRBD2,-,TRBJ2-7,CASSDRGDYEQYF,TGTGCCAGCTCTGACAGAGGGGACTACGAGCAGTACTTT
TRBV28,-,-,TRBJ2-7,CASRLGRGDQRRYF,TGTGCCAGCAGGTTGGGCAGGGGAGACCAGAGGAGGTACTTC
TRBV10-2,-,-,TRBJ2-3,CASSPTTGGGTQYF,TGCGCCAGCAGTCCTACCACAGGTGGCGGCACGCAGTATTTT
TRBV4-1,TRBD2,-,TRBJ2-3,CASSQDTLRLADRYF,TGCGCCAGCAGCCAAGACACCCTGAGACTAGCAGATCGGTATTTT
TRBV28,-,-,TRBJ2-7,CASSYSSYEQYF,TGTGCCAGCAGTTACAGCTCCTACGAGCAGTACTTC
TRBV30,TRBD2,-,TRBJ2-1,CAWTSGRIYEQFF,TGTGCCTGGACTAGCGGGAGGATTTATGAGCAGTTCTTC
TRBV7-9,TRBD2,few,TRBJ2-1,CASSLDFSGRGYNEQFF,TGTGCCAGCAGCTTAGATTTTAGCGGGAGGGGCTACAATGAGCAGTTCTTC
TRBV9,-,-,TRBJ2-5,CASSERGGDGFETQYF,TGTGCCAGCAGCGAGAGGGGCGGGGATGGGTTCGAGACCCAGTACTTC
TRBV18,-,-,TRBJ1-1,CASSTITGTEAFF,TGTGCCAGCTCAACTATCACAGGGACTGAAGCTTTCTTT
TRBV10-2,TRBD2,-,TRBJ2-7,CASSETRGGYEQYF,TGCGCCAGCAGTGAAACCCGGGGGGGCTACGAGCAGTACTTC
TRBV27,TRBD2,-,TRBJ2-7,CASSFAPLAGGTYEQYF,TGTGCCAGCAGTTTCGCCCCCCTAGCGGGAGGCACTTACGAGCAGTACTTC
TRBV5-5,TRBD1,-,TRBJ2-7,CASSFSGTGREQYF,TGTGCCAGCAGCTTTTCCGGGACAGGGCGCGAGCAGTACTTC
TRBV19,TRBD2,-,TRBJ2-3,CASSPTSGRAGDTQYF,TGTGCCAGTAGTCCGACTAGCGGGAGGGCAGGAGATACGCAGTATTTT
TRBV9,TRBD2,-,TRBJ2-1,CASSVAGLAGHSYNEQFF,TGTGCCAGCAGCGTAGCCGGACTAGCGGGACACTCCTACAATGAGCAGTTCTTC
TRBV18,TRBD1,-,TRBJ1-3,CASSRTATGGPTGSTIYF,TGTGCCAGCTCACGAACTGCGACAGGGGGCCCCACGGGAAGCACCATATATTTT
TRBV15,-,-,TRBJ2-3,CATSSHLDAGSGPDTQYF,TGTGCCACCAGCAGCCACCTCGACGCGGGATCGGGTCCAGATACGCAGTATTTT
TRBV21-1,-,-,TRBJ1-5,CASSAGQQSNQPQHF,TGTGCCAGCAGCGCTGGACAGCAGTCTAATCAGCCCCAGCATTTT
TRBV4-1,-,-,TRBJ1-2,CASSPRTGGYTF,TGCGCCAGCAGTCCAAGGACTGGTGGCTACACCTTC
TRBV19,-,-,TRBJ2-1,CASSIGLEQFF,TGTGCCAGTAGTATAGGACTTGAGCAGTTCTTC
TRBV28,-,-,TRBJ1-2,CASSSSRGDRPYGYTF,TGTGCCAGCAGTTCGAGCCGTGGAGACCGCCCATATGGCTACACCTTC